A selection of T cell receptor beta chains follows, all from one sample in a study of T cells after posttransplantation cyclophosphamide. Produced via immunoSEQ multiplex PCR; TCRdb's table is partial and in-frame only. The data show about 5,400 clones, none appearing only once, with approximately 15% held by the ten largest. Material: PBMCs, obtained after allogeneic stem cell transplant with posttransplant cyclophosphamide. The receptor set was obtained from a female patient aged 30-39 years who received an allogeneic stem cell transplant from an unrelated donor, was CMV-positive, and had acute and chronic GVHD. The graft donor may have contributed some T cells. CDR3s include the opening cysteine and the closing phenylalanine or tryptophan. D genes are given only for firm matches. Part of the rows lack a size; the others show once, few, many or a class for expanded clones.

v_call: TRBV18
j_call: TRBJ2-1
clone_size: many
d_call: TRBD2
cdr3_length: 11
cdr3_nt: TGTGCCAGCTCCGCGGGGGACCTTCAGTTCTTC
cdr3_aa: CASSAGDLQFF

v_call: TRBV6-6
j_call: TRBJ1-6
clone_size: many
d_call: NA
cdr3_length: 15
cdr3_nt: TGTGCCAGCACTTCCTTCGGGGGTACAGTTTCACCCCTCCACTTT
cdr3_aa: CASTSFGGTVSPLHF

v_call: TRBV2
j_call: TRBJ1-5
clone_size: many
d_call: TRBD1
cdr3_length: 15
cdr3_nt: TGTGCCAGCAGTGTACAGGGGGGACGCAATCAGCCCCAGCATTTT
cdr3_aa: CASSVQGGRNQPQHF

v_call: TRBV6-1
j_call: TRBJ2-5
clone_size: many
d_call: NA
cdr3_length: 13
cdr3_nt: TGTGCCAGCAGTGGACAAGTCCAAGAGACCCAGTACTTC
cdr3_aa: CASSGQVQETQYF

v_call: TRBV5-1
j_call: TRBJ2-5
clone_size: many
d_call: NA
cdr3_length: 13
cdr3_nt: TGCGCCAGCAGCCCCGGGACAAAAGAGACCCAGTACTTC
cdr3_aa: CASSPGTKETQYF

v_call: TRBV19
j_call: TRBJ2-7
clone_size: many
d_call: NA
cdr3_length: 11
cdr3_nt: TGTGCCAGTAGTATGGGCCACGAGCAGTACTTC
cdr3_aa: CASSMGHEQYF

v_call: TRBV6-5
j_call: TRBJ1-1
clone_size: many
d_call: NA
cdr3_length: 13
cdr3_nt: TGTGCCAGCAGTTATAACAGGGTCACTGAAGCTTTCTTT
cdr3_aa: CASSYNRVTEAFF

v_call: TRBV19
j_call: TRBJ2-7
clone_size: many
d_call: TRBD2
cdr3_length: 15
cdr3_nt: TGTGCCAGTAGTATGGGGGGGACTATTCCCTACGAGCAGTACTTC
cdr3_aa: CASSMGGTIPYEQYF

v_call: TRBV7-6
j_call: TRBJ1-4
clone_size: large
d_call: NA
cdr3_length: 15
cdr3_nt: TGTGCCAGCAGCGCAGACTGGACAACTAATGAAAAACTGTTTTTT
cdr3_aa: CASSADWTTNEKLFF

v_call: TRBV7-9
j_call: TRBJ1-2
clone_size: many
d_call: TRBD1
cdr3_length: 16
cdr3_nt: TGTGCCAGCAGCTTCTCCTCCGGGACAGGGGGGGATGGCTACACCTTC
cdr3_aa: CASSFSSGTGGDGYTF

v_call: TRBV2
j_call: TRBJ2-1
clone_size: NA
d_call: TRBD2
cdr3_length: 15
cdr3_nt: TGTGCCAGCAGTGACCGGCTAGCGGGAGGGGGTGAGCAGTTCTTC
cdr3_aa: CASSDRLAGGGEQFF

v_call: TRBV18
j_call: TRBJ2-2
clone_size: NA
d_call: TRBD2
cdr3_length: 15
cdr3_nt: TGTGCCAGCTCGCGACTAGCGGCCAACACCGGGGAGCTGTTTTTT
cdr3_aa: CASSRLAANTGELFF

v_call: TRBV5-1
j_call: TRBJ1-6
clone_size: many
d_call: NA
cdr3_length: 16
cdr3_nt: TGCGCCAGCAGGACAGGACCGGGACAAGAGGGTTCACCCCTCCACTTT
cdr3_aa: CASRTGPGQEGSPLHF

v_call: TRBV5-4
j_call: TRBJ2-1
clone_size: many
d_call: NA
cdr3_length: 12
cdr3_nt: TGTGCCAGCAGCTTGACGCAGGGTGAGCAGTTCTTC
cdr3_aa: CASSLTQGEQFF

v_call: TRBV7-9
j_call: TRBJ1-1
clone_size: many
d_call: NA
cdr3_length: 15
cdr3_nt: TGTGCCAGCAGCGCCTACAGGGCATGGGGGACTGAAGCTTTCTTT
cdr3_aa: CASSAYRAWGTEAFF

v_call: TRBV2
j_call: TRBJ1-3
clone_size: medium-sized
d_call: NA
cdr3_length: 14
cdr3_nt: TGTGCCAGCAAGCAACAGGGTCCAGGAAACACCATATATTTT
cdr3_aa: CASKQQGPGNTIYF

v_call: TRBV11-3
j_call: TRBJ1-1
clone_size: many
d_call: NA
cdr3_length: 14
cdr3_nt: TGTGCCAGCAGCCCCGAGGGCTCGGGAACTGAAGCTTTCTTT
cdr3_aa: CASSPEGSGTEAFF

v_call: TRBV5-8
j_call: TRBJ2-1
clone_size: medium-sized
d_call: NA
cdr3_length: 11
cdr3_nt: TGTGCCAGCAGCTTGGTGGCGGGATGTGTCTTC
cdr3_aa: CASSLVAGCVF

v_call: TRBV4-3
j_call: TRBJ2-7
clone_size: many
d_call: TRBD1
cdr3_length: 17
cdr3_nt: TGCGCCAGCAGCCAAGTTATTGGGACAGGGGGCACCTACGAGCAGTACTTC
cdr3_aa: CASSQVIGTGGTYEQYF

v_call: TRBV4-3
j_call: TRBJ2-7
clone_size: many
d_call: NA
cdr3_length: 19
cdr3_nt: TGCGCCAGCAGCCAAGACTTCAGGCGGGGCCGGGACGGGTTTTACGAGCAGTACTTC
cdr3_aa: CASSQDFRRGRDGFYEQYF

v_call: TRBV27
j_call: TRBJ2-2
clone_size: many
d_call: NA
cdr3_length: 13
cdr3_nt: TGTGCCAGCAGTCTCTACAGGTCCGGGGAGCTGTTTTTT
cdr3_aa: CASSLYRSGELFF

v_call: TRBV14
j_call: TRBJ2-7
clone_size: many
d_call: NA
cdr3_length: 14
cdr3_nt: TGTGCCAGCAGCACTGAACAGGGTACCTACGAGCAGTACTTC
cdr3_aa: CASSTEQGTYEQYF

v_call: TRBV5-4
j_call: TRBJ2-6
clone_size: many
d_call: NA
cdr3_length: 15
cdr3_nt: TGTGCCAGCAGCAGGAGGGTGGCGGGGGCCAACGTCCTGACTTTC
cdr3_aa: CASSRRVAGANVLTF